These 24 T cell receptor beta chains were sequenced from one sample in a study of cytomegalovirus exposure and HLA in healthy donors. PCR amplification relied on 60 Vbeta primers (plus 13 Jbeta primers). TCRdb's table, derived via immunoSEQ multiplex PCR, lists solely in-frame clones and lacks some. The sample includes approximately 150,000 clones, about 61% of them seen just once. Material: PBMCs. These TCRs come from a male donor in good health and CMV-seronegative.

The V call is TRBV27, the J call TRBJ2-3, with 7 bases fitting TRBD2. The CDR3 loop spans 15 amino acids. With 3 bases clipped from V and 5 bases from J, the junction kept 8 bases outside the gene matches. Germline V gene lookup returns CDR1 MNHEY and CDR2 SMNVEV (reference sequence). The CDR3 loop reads CASSLLGRVGDTQYF. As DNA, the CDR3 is TGTGCCAGCAGTTTGCTAGGGAGGGTAGGAGATACGCAGTATTTT.

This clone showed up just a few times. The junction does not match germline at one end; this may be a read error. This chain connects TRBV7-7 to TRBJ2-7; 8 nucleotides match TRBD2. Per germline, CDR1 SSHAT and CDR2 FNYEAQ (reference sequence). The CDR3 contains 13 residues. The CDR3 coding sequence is TGTGCTAGCAGCACCGGGGGGGGTGGCGAGCAGTACTTC. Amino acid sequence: CASSTGGGGEQYF.

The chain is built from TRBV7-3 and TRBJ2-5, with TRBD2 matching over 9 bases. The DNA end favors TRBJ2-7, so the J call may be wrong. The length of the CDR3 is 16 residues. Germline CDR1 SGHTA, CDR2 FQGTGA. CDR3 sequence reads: CASSPHAGGRFYEQYF. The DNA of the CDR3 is TGTGCCAGCAGCCCACATGCGGGGGGGAGGTTCTACGAGCAGTACTTC.

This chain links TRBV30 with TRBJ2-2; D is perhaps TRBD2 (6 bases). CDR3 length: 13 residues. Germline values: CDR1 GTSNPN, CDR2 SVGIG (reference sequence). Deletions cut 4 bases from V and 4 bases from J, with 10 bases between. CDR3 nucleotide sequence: TGTGCCTGGAATGCCGGGGGCACCGGGGAGCTGTTTTTT. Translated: CAWNAGGTGELFF.

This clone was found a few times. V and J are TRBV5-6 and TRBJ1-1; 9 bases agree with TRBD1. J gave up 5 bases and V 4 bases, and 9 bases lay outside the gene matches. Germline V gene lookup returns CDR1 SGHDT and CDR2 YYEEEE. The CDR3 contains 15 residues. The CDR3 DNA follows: TGTGCCAGCAGCCCTACAGGGGGCCCTCGAACTGAAGCTTTCTTT. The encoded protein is CASSPTGGPRTEAFF.

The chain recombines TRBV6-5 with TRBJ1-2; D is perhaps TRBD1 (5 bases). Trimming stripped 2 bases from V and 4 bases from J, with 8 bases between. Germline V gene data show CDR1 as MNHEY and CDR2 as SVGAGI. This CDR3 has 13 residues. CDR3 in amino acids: CASSYDRAYGYTF. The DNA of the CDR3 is TGTGCCAGCAGTTACGACAGAGCCTATGGCTACACCTTC.

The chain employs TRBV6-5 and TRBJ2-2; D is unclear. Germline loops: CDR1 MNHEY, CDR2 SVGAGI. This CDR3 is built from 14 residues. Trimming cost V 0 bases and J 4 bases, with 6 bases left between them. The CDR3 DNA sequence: TGTGCCAGCAGTTACTCTAAAGCCACCGGGGAGCTGTTTTTT. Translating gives CASSYSKATGELFF.

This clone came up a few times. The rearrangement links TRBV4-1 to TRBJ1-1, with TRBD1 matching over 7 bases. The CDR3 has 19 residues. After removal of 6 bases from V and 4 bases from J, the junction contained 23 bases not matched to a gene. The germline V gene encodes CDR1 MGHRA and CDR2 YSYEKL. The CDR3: CASSQKPLVLDREVTEAFF. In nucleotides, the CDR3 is TGCGCCAGCAGTCAAAAACCTCTAGTTTTAGACAGGGAGGTCACTGAAGCTTTCTTT.

CDR3 nucleotides: TGTGCCAGTGGGACAGGGGGCGGTTATCACACTGAAGCTTTCTTT. This encodes CASGTGGGYHTEAFF. This rearrangement joins TRBV28 to TRBJ1-1; 12 bases agree with TRBD1. V lost 9 bases and J lost 3; bases outside the gene matches: 8. Germline V CDR1 and CDR2: MDHEN, SYDVKM. The CDR3 runs to 15 residues.

The CDR3 nucleotides read TGCGCCAGCAGCTCAGACAGAAACAATGAGCAGTTCTTC. It translates to CASSSDRNNEQFF. The chain is built from TRBV5-1 and TRBJ2-1; TRBD1 might be the D (5 bases). CDR1 and CDR2 from the germline V gene are SGHRS and YFSETQ. The CDR3 spans 13 residues. Trimming shortened V by 3 bases and J by 5 bases, and 9 bases separated the two germline ends.

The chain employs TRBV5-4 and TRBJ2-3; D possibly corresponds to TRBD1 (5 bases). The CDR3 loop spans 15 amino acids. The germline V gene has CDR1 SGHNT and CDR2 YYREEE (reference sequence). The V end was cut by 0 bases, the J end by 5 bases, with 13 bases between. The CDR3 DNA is TGTGCCAGCAGCTTGGAAGGGGCGCTAGGAGATACGCAGTATTTT. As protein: CASSLEGALGDTQYF.

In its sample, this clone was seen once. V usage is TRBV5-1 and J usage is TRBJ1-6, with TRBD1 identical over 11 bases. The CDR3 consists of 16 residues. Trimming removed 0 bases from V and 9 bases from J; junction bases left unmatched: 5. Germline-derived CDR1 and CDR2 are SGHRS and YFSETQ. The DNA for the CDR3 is TGCGCCAGCAGCTTGGCCGGGACAGGGGGTTTTTCACCCCTCCACTTT. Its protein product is CASSLAGTGGFSPLHF.

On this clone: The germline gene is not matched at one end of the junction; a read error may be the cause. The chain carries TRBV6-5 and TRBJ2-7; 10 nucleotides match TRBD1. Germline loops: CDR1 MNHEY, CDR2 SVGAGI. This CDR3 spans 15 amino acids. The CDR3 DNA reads TGTGCCAGCAGTGACTCGGACAGGGGGAGATACGAGCAGTACTTC. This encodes CASSDSDRGRYEQYF.

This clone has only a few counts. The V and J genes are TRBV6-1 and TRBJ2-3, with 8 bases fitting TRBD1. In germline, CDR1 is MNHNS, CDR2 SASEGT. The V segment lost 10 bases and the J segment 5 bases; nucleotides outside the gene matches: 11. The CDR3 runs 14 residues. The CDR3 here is CATRSRGQGDTQYF. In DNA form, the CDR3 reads TGTGCCACCCGAAGCAGGGGGCAAGGAGATACGCAGTATTTT.

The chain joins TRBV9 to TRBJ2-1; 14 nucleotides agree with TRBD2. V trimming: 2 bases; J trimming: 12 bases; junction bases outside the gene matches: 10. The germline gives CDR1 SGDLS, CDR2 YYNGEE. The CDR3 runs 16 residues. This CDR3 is CASSVTSGGAWVGQFF. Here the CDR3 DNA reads TGTGCCAGCAGCGTGACTAGCGGGGGGGCTTGGGTTGGGCAGTTCTTC.

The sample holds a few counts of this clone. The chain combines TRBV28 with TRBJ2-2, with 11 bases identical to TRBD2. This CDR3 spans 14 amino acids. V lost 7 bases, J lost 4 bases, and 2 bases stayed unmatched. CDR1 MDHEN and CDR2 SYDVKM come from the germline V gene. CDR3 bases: TGTGCCAGCAAGCTAGCGGGGGGCACCGGGGAGCTGTTTTTT. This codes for CASKLAGGTGELFF.

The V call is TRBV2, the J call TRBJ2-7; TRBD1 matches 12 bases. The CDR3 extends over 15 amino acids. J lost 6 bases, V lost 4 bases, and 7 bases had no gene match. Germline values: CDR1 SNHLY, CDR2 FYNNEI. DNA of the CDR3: TGTGCCAGCAGTGGAAGGTCGGGACAGGGGGCCGAGCAGTACTTC. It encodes CASSGRSGQGAEQYF.

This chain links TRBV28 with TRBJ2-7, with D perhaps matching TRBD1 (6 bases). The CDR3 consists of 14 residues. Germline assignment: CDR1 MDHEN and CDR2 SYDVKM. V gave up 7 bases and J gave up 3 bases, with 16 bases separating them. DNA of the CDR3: TGTGCCAGCAACCCTGACAGGCTCCTCTACGAGCAGTACTTC. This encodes CASNPDRLLYEQYF.

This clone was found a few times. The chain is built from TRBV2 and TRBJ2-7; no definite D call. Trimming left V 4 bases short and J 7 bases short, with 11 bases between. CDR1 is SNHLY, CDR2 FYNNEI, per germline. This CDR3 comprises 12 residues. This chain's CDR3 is CASSAQNKEQYF. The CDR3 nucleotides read TGTGCCAGCAGTGCCCAAAACAAAGAGCAGTACTTC.

The chain's CDR3 is CASSPDRVGAGKLFF. DNA for the CDR3: TGTGCCAGCTCACCGGACAGGGTGGGGGCTGGAAAACTGTTTTTT. V and J are TRBV18 and TRBJ1-4; 8 positions match TRBD1. With V trimmed by 3 bases and J by 10 bases, 10 bases remained unmatched. The length of the CDR3 is 15 residues. The V gene's germline CDR1 is KGHSH and CDR2 LQKENI.

The CDR3 region has the DNA TGCGCCAGCAGCCCGGGGACTGTCCAAGAGACCCAGTACTTC. It specifies CASSPGTVQETQYF. The rearrangement links TRBV4-3 to TRBJ2-5, with D perhaps matching TRBD2 (6 bases). The CDR3 totals 14 residues. V was cut by 4 bases and J by 1 base, with 10 bases left in between. CDR1 is LGHNA and CDR2 is YSLEER in the germline V gene.

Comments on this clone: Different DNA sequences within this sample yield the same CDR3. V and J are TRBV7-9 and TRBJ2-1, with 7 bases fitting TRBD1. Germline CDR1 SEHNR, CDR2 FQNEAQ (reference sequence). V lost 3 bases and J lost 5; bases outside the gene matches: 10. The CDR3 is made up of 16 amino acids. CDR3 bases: TGTGCCAGCAGCTTTCCCGGGACAGCCGCGAACAATGAGCAGTTCTTC. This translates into CASSFPGTAANNEQFF.

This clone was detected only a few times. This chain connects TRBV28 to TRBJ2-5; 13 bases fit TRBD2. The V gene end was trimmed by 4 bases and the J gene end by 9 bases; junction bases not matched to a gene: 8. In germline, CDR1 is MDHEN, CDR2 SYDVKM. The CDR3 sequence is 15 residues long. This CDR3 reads CASSWGLAGTAAQYF. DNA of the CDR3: TGTGCCAGCAGTTGGGGACTAGCGGGGACCGCCGCCCAGTACTTC.

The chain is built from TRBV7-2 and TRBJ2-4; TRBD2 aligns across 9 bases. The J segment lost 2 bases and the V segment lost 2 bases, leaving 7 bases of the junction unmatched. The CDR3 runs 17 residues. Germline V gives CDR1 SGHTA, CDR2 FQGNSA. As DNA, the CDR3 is TGTGCCAGCAGCTTAAAGGCTAGCGGGGCGACCAAAAACATTCAGTACTTC. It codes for CASSLKASGATKNIQYF.